A single sample gave rise to the 18 T cell receptor beta chains below, sequenced in a study of monozygotic twins with inflammatory bowel disease. TCRdb reworked the 5' RACE reads into one entry per CDR3 protein, no DNA. The specimen's table records around 200,000 distinct CDR3 sequences. The sequenced sample consisted of blood. The receptors come from a human donor with ulcerative colitis or Crohn's disease, or a healthy co-twin of an affected twin (not recorded which).

V usage is TRBV7-2 and J usage is TRBJ2-4; the TCRdb call, TRBD2, lacks DNA for checking. The germline V gene encodes CDR1 SGHTA and CDR2 FQGNSA. This CDR3 region has 14 residues. The CDR3 loop reads CASSLYGGGEIQYF.

The V call is TRBV4-1, the J call TRBJ1-2. The CDR3 is made up of 15 amino acids. Germline-derived CDR1 and CDR2 are MGHRA and YSYEKL. The CDR3 sequence is CASSQVFRDELGYTF.

The chain has TRBV6-1 and TRBJ1-1. Germline V CDR1 and CDR2: MNHNS, SASEGT. The CDR3 has 12 residues. This CDR3 reads CASSRKVTEAFF.

The rearrangement uses TRBV7-3 and TRBJ2-7; no DNA is available, so the TRBD1 call from TCRdb remains unchecked. This CDR3 is 15 amino acids long. Germline CDR1 SGHTA, CDR2 FQGTGA. CDR3: CASSLGVTGNYEQYF. Full variable domain (outside the CDR3, taken from reference TRBV7-3 and TRBJ2-7): GAGVSQTPSNKVTEKGKYVELRCDPISGHTALYWYRQSLGQGPEFLIYFQGTGAADDSGLPNDRFFAVRPEGSVSTLKIQRTERGDSAVYLCASSLGVTGNYEQYFGPGTRLTVT.

The chain employs TRBV24-1 and TRBJ1-1; TCRdb gives TRBD1 as the D gene, but with no DNA this cannot be confirmed. The CDR3 totals 12 residues. The V gene's germline CDR1 is KGHDR and CDR2 SFDVKD. CDR3 sequence: CATTSLGGEAFF.

The chain is built from TRBV10-3 and TRBJ2-1; TCRdb picks TRBD1, but there is no DNA to check that call. This CDR3 contains 11 residues. Germline-derived CDR1 and CDR2 are ENHRY and SYGVKD. The chain's CDR3 is CASGGRNEQFF.

The V and J genes are TRBV5-5 and TRBJ2-7; lacking DNA, the TRBD1 call made by TCRdb goes unchecked. CDR1 and CDR2 from the germline V gene are SGHKS and YYEKEE (reference sequence). The CDR3 length is 15 residues. The CDR3: CASSLVAGRSGEQYF.

The V and J genes are TRBV5-1 and TRBJ1-1. Germline CDR1 and CDR2: SGHRS and YFSETQ. The CDR3 is 13 amino acids. CDR3 loop: CASKLSGSTEAFF.

The V call is TRBV9, the J call TRBJ2-7; TCRdb designates TRBD1, a call that cannot be tested without DNA. CDR3 length: 14 residues. Germline CDR1 SGDLS, CDR2 YYNGEE. CDR3 in amino acids: CASSPDRDSGEQYF.

The rearrangement uses TRBV7-8 and TRBJ1-4; TCRdb gives TRBD1 as the D gene, but with no DNA this cannot be confirmed. Germline CDR1 and CDR2: SGHVS and FQNEAQ. The length of the CDR3 is 16 residues. CDR3 sequence: CASSRGTGTGFEKLFF.

The V call is TRBV20-1, the J call TRBJ2-7; TCRdb returns TRBD2, unconfirmable since there is no DNA. The CDR3 consists of 14 residues. The germline V gene encodes CDR1 DFQATT and CDR2 SNEGSKA (reference sequence). The CDR3 sequence is CSATNSGGGLEQYF.

V usage is TRBV20-1 and J usage is TRBJ1-1; the D call from TCRdb, TRBD1, cannot be confirmed without DNA. Germline CDR1 reads DFQATT; CDR2 reads SNEGSKA (reference sequence). CDR3 size: 13 residues. CDR3 protein: CSAGQSGNTEAFF.

The chain carries TRBV5-4 and TRBJ2-3; TCRdb names TRBD1, which stays unverified in the absence of DNA. Germline loops: CDR1 SGHNT, CDR2 YYREEE (reference sequence). The CDR3 is 15 amino acids. The CDR3 region is CASSLQGAGTDTQYF.

The chain uses TRBV4-1 and TRBJ2-3. This CDR3 is 13 amino acids long. Germline CDR1 MGHRA, CDR2 YSYEKL. CDR3 loop: CASSQEFGVSQYF.

The CDR3: CASSYSPGRRETQYF. The J gene is TRBJ2-5, the V gene TRBV6-5; TCRdb reports TRBD1, a call that lacks DNA to check it against. Per the germline V gene, CDR1 is MNHEY and CDR2 is SVGAGI. The CDR3 loop spans 15 amino acids.

V usage is TRBV20-1 and J usage is TRBJ1-2; there is no DNA to check the TCRdb D call of TRBD1. Looked up from germline, CDR1 is DFQATT and CDR2 is SNEGSKA (reference sequence). The CDR3 extends over 12 amino acids. The CDR3 sequence is CSAVDRGIGYTF.

The CDR3: CASSGLRGNEQFF. The chain is built from TRBV5-1 and TRBJ2-1; TCRdb designates TRBD1, a call that cannot be tested without DNA. This CDR3 region has 13 residues. The V gene's germline CDR1 is SGHRS and CDR2 YFSETQ.

The CDR3 is CATSRDSEVSYEQYF. V is TRBV15 and J is TRBJ2-7. Germline V gene sequence: CDR1 LNHNV, CDR2 YYDKDF (reference sequence). The CDR3 runs 15 residues.